This T cell receptor beta chain emerged from a study of control samples from healthy donors and cancer patients. CDR3 length: 17 amino acids. The trim removed 1 base at V and 3 bases at J, leaving 6 bases unmatched. The germline gives CDR1 SGHAT, CDR2 FQNNGV. This table comes from immunoSEQ multiplex PCR, and its TCRdb copy is limited to in-frame clones, with some not included. The repertoire consists of roughly 69,000 clones, with 65% to 85% occurring once and the leading ten covering 15% to 17%. The sample comprised blood. This clonotype originated in a man aged 55 to 70 in good health. The chain links TRBV11-2 to TRBJ2-1, with 10 bases aligning to TRBD2. The CDR3 reads CASSLAPSGSVYNEQFF. Here the CDR3 DNA reads TGTGCCAGCAGCTTAGCCCCTAGCGGGAGTGTCTACAATGAGCAGTTCTTC.